This passage covers 29 T cell receptor beta chains from one sample sequenced in a study of blood T cell repertoires in COVID-19. This table comes from immunoSEQ multiplex PCR, and its TCRdb copy is limited to in-frame clones, with some not included. The sample gives roughly 260,000 clones, around 89% of which show up once; over 3.5% is in the top ten. Material: peripheral blood. The receptors were gathered from a middle-aged woman with acute or convalescent COVID-19.

This chain uses TRBV30 with TRBJ1-6; 9 bases are a match to TRBD1. Per the germline V gene, CDR1 is GTSNPN and CDR2 is SVGIG (reference sequence). Trimming removed 0 bases from V and 9 bases from J; junction bases left unmatched: 12. The CDR3 is 17 amino acids. CDR3 bases: TGTGCCTGGAGTGTACGATTACAGGGGGCTTGGACTTCACCCCTCCACTTT. It codes for CAWSVRLQGAWTSPLHF. The full variable domain, its missing parts supplied by reference TRBV30 and TRBJ1-6, is SQTIHQWPATLVQPVGSPLSLECTVEGTSNPNLYWYRQAAGRGLQLLFYSVGIGQISSEVPQNLSASRPQDRQFILSSKKLLLSDSGFYLCAWSVRLQGAWTSPLHFGNGTRLTVT.

V is TRBV7-9 and J is TRBJ1-1; 7 nucleotides match TRBD1. The CDR3 consists of 14 residues. Germline V CDR1 and CDR2: SEHNR, FQNEAQ (reference sequence). With 1 base clipped from V and 6 bases from J, the junction kept 5 bases outside the gene matches. CDR3 bases: TGTGCCAGCAGCTTAGACAGGGGAGTCCCTGAAGCTTTCTTT. This gives the protein CASSLDRGVPEAFF.

This rearrangement joins TRBV9 to TRBJ2-1, with a weak D call TRBD1 (6 bases). Germline V lookup: CDR1 SGDLS, CDR2 YYNGEE. The CDR3 sequence is 16 residues long. Between the trimmed V and J ends, which lost 3 bases and 4 bases, there was a span of 17 bases. This chain's CDR3 is CASSAPGAGAYNEQFF. CDR3 DNA: TGTGCCAGCAGCGCCCCTGGGGCAGGGGCTTACAATGAGCAGTTCTTC.

The genes are TRBV11-2 and TRBJ1-1; no clear D. This CDR3 region has 14 residues. V lost 5 bases and J 1 base, leaving 11 bases between the germline ends. Germline V gene sequence: CDR1 SGHAT, CDR2 FQNNGV. The CDR3 DNA is TGTGCCAGCAGCCGCGCCTACAGGAACACTGAAGCTTTCTTT. It yields the protein CASSRAYRNTEAFF.

This sequence joins TRBV18 and TRBJ2-2; 7 nucleotides agree with TRBD1. Germline CDR1 reads KGHSH; CDR2 reads LQKENI. The V and J ends lost 8 bases and 0 bases, in that order; junction bases with no gene match: 6. This CDR3 spans 15 amino acids. As DNA, the CDR3 is TGTGCCAGCACCAGGGACAGCCCGAACACCGGGGAGCTGTTTTTT. It yields the protein CASTRDSPNTGELFF.

The chain links TRBV25-1 to TRBJ1-5, with 7 positions matching TRBD1. Germline assignment: CDR1 MGHDK and CDR2 SYGVNS. The CDR3 is 15 amino acids. Unmatched junction bases numbered 15, after V lost 5 bases and J lost 11 bases. CDR3 sequence (DNA): TGTGCCAGCAGTCCGGGACAGACCGCTGGCCAGGCCCAGCATTTT. Protein sequence: CASSPGQTAGQAQHF.

The V call is TRBV7-9, the J call TRBJ1-3; D might be TRBD1 (6 bases). The CDR3 has 15 amino acids. The germline V and J ends were trimmed by 5 bases and 0 bases, with 11 bases remaining between them. Germline V CDR1 and CDR2: SEHNR, FQNEAQ (reference sequence). Here the CDR3 reads CASSPQTGSGNTIYF. CDR3 in DNA: TGTGCCAGCAGCCCCCAGACAGGCTCTGGAAACACCATATATTTT.

This clone was picked up a small number of times. The chain uses TRBV27 and TRBJ1-1; possible D gene TRBD1, 5 bases. Looked up from germline, CDR1 is MNHEY and CDR2 is SMNVEV (reference sequence). V was pared by 3 bases and J by 9 bases, with 17 bases between. The length of the CDR3 is 14 residues. The CDR3 is CASSFYAGQTQAFF. The CDR3 DNA reads TGTGCCAGCAGTTTTTATGCAGGGCAGACTCAAGCTTTCTTT.

The chain uses TRBV10-2 and TRBJ1-1, with D unclear. There are 13 residues in the CDR3. V lost 10 bases and J lost 7, with 19 bases in between. From germline, CDR1 is WSHSY and CDR2 SAAADI. CDR3 DNA sequence: TGCGCCACCAGAAACGTGAGGGCACTTGAAGCTTTCTTT. Residues: CATRNVRALEAFF.

The genes are TRBV29-1 and TRBJ2-5, with D hard to call. V was shortened by 7 bases and J by 4 bases, with 10 bases between the two germline ends. The CDR3 spans 11 residues. CDR1 and CDR2 (germline): SQVTM, ANQGSEA. The CDR3 DNA reads TGCAGCGCCCGGAGAGCAGAGACCCAGTACTTC. Translating it yields CSARRAETQYF.

The V gene is TRBV5-4, the J gene TRBJ2-1; TRBD2 aligns across 7 bases. The length of the CDR3 is 14 residues. J lost 7 bases, V lost 0 bases, and 4 bases had no gene match. Germline values: CDR1 SGHNT, CDR2 YYREEE (reference sequence). Written as DNA, the CDR3 is TGTGCCAGCAGCTTGGTGGCGGGGGAAAATGAGCAGTTCTTC. Residues: CASSLVAGENEQFF. The complete variable domain, with remaining parts taken from reference TRBV5-4 and TRBJ2-1, reads ETGVTQSPTHLIKTRGQQVTLRCSSQSGHNTVSWYQQALGQGPQFIFQYYREEENGRGNFPPRFSGLQFPNYSSELNVNALELDDSALYLCASSLVAGENEQFFGPGTRLTVL.

V usage is TRBV5-6 and J usage is TRBJ2-7; 9 bases agree with TRBD1. With V trimmed by 1 base and J by 4 bases, 6 bases remained unmatched. Germline loops: CDR1 SGHDT, CDR2 YYEEEE. The CDR3 consists of 15 residues. CDR3 amino acids: CASSLIGQGTYEQYV. The CDR3 DNA reads as TGTGCCAGCAGCTTGATAGGACAGGGGACATACGAGCAGTACGTC.

V is TRBV4-1 and J is TRBJ2-6, with a tentative D call TRBD2 (6 bases). V dropped 6 bases and J dropped 4 bases, with 13 bases sitting between them. The CDR3 length is 15 residues. Germline lookup yields CDR1 MGHRA and CDR2 YSYEKL. The CDR3 is CASRGGPEGANVLTF. DNA for the CDR3: TGCGCCAGCAGGGGGGGACCGGAAGGGGCCAACGTCCTGACTTTC.

This rearrangement joins TRBV21-1 to TRBJ1-2. TRBV21-1 is a listed pseudogene. The CDR3 runs 16 residues. CDR3 sequence: CASSKVRGEANYGYTF. The CDR3 DNA sequence: TGTGCCAGCAGCAAAGTTCGGGGAGAAGCTAACTATGGCTACACCTTC.

The chain recombines TRBV11-2 with TRBJ1-1, with D possibly TRBD1 on 6 matching bases. From germline, CDR1 is SGHAT and CDR2 FQNNGV. The CDR3 length is 15 residues. Deletions cut 4 bases from V and 6 bases from J, with 18 bases between. Written as DNA, the CDR3 is TGTGCCAGCAGCTCCCTTCCCAGGGGTTTCGCTGAAGCTTTCTTT. Translated: CASSSLPRGFAEAFF.

The rearrangement joins TRBV6-5 to TRBJ1-1; TRBD1 is a possible D gene (5 bases). From germline, CDR1 is MNHEY and CDR2 SVGAGI. CDR3 length: 14 amino acids. Trimming left V 8 bases short and J 1 base short, with 14 bases between. CDR3 region: CASQPSTGNTEAFF. Here the CDR3 DNA reads TGTGCCAGCCAGCCCAGTACAGGGAACACTGAAGCTTTCTTT.

The genes are TRBV21-1 and TRBJ1-1; whether TRBD1, the table's D call, matches the DNA was not checked. TRBV21-1 is shown as a pseudogene. This CDR3 comprises 15 residues. The CDR3 spells CASSKEGQGNTEAFF. The CDR3 DNA sequence: TGTGCCAGCAGCAAAGAAGGGCAGGGAAACACTGAAGCTTTCTTT.

The chain recombines TRBV2 with TRBJ2-1, with 7 bases that match TRBD1. CDR1 SNHLY and CDR2 FYNNEI come from the germline V gene. Losses at the gene ends were 1 base for V and 3 bases for J; bases not matched to a gene: 3. The CDR3 spans 15 residues. The CDR3 DNA follows: TGTGCCAGCAGTGAAGGAGGGGGCGGCTACAATGAGCAGTTCTTC. Its protein product is CASSEGGGGYNEQFF. The entire variable domain, with the rest obtained from reference TRBV2 and TRBJ2-1, is as follows: EPEVTQTPSHQVTQMGQEVILRCVPISNHLYFYWYRQILGQKVEFLVSFYNNEISEKSEIFDDQFSVERPDGSNFTLKIRSTKLEDSAMYFCASSEGGGGYNEQFFGPGTRLTVL.

The rearrangement joins TRBV6-4 to TRBJ1-6; D unclear. The CDR3 runs 16 residues. The V gene lost 10 bases and the J gene lost 12 bases, with 28 bases spanning the gap. CDR1 MRHNA and CDR2 SNTAGT come from the germline V gene. The DNA of the CDR3 is TGTGCCACCCTCGGGTCGGAAGACTACCGGGGTGGACCCCTCCACTTT. Translating it yields CATLGSEDYRGGPLHF.

The rearrangement uses TRBV27 and TRBJ1-1; TRBD1 is a possible D gene (6 bases). V was cut by 6 bases and J by 1 base, with 9 bases left in between. This CDR3 comprises 13 residues. In germline, CDR1 is MNHEY, CDR2 SMNVEV (reference sequence). CDR3 sequence: CASSAQGNTEAFF. The CDR3 nucleotides are TGTGCCAGCAGCGCACAGGGGAACACTGAAGCTTTCTTT.

V is TRBV14 and J is TRBJ2-5; 8 positions match TRBD1. The V gene end was trimmed by 1 base and the J gene end by 5 bases; junction bases not matched to a gene: 3. CDR1 SGHDN and CDR2 FVKESK come from the germline V gene. The CDR3 loop spans 14 amino acids. Here the CDR3 DNA reads TGTGCCAGCAGCCAAGCGACAGGGGAGGAGACCCAGTACTTC. This encodes CASSQATGEETQYF.

The V call is TRBV5-8, the J call TRBJ2-1; possible D gene TRBD1, 5 bases. V dropped 4 bases and J dropped 7 bases, with 18 bases sitting between them. The CDR3 loop spans 15 amino acids. Germline CDR1 is SGHTS and CDR2 is YDEGEE. CDR3: CASSRHPTALNEQFF. DNA of the CDR3: TGTGCCAGCAGCCGTCACCCGACAGCTTTAAATGAGCAGTTCTTC.

The sample holds one count of this clone. The gene calls are TRBV29-1 and TRBJ2-3, with 8 bases matching TRBD2. The trim removed 5 bases at V and 5 bases at J, leaving 3 bases unmatched. In germline, CDR1 is SQVTM, CDR2 ANQGSEA. The CDR3 is 12 amino acids. The CDR3, as DNA: TGCAGCGTTCGAGCGGGGGAAGATACGCAGTATTTT. It yields the protein CSVRAGEDTQYF.

The sample holds one count of this clone. The V call is TRBV5-5, the J call TRBJ2-1; 13 nucleotides line up with TRBD2. The length of the CDR3 is 17 residues. V gave up 4 bases and J gave up 10 bases; unmatched junction bases: 14. CDR1 and CDR2 (germline): SGHKS, YYEKEE (reference sequence). The CDR3 sequence: CASSPRLAGGLQMEQFF. CDR3 in DNA: TGTGCCAGCAGCCCCCGACTAGCGGGGGGCCTTCAAATGGAGCAGTTCTTC.

The CDR3 is CASSPQRSETQYF. CDR3 coding DNA: TGTGCCAGCTCACCACAAAGGAGCGAGACCCAGTACTTC. The J gene is TRBJ2-5, the V gene TRBV18; D is ambiguous. The CDR3 has 13 residues. The germline gives CDR1 KGHSH, CDR2 LQKENI. Trimming pared 1 base from V and 5 bases from J, leaving 8 bases between.

The chain is built from TRBV18 and TRBJ1-1; no definite D call. Trimming pared 1 base from V and 5 bases from J, leaving 11 bases between. CDR1 is KGHSH, CDR2 LQKENI, per germline. The CDR3 runs 14 residues. In DNA, the CDR3 is TGTGCCAGCTCACCACGAGGTAGCGTTACTGAAGCTTTCTTT. Residues: CASSPRGSVTEAFF.

The V call is TRBV9, the J call TRBJ1-5, with D maybe TRBD1 (6 bases). The CDR3 extends over 15 amino acids. Deletions cut 3 bases from V and 4 bases from J, with 14 bases between. The V gene's germline CDR1 is SGDLS and CDR2 YYNGEE. In DNA form, the CDR3 reads TGTGCCAGCAGCGGCGGGGGCGGGATAAATCAGCCCCAGCATTTT. It encodes CASSGGGGINQPQHF.

This clone has only one observation. V gene TRBV19 combines with J gene TRBJ1-4; D ambiguous. Per the germline V gene, CDR1 is LNHDA and CDR2 is SQIVND (reference sequence). The ends were cut back, 5 bases at V and 5 bases at J, with 12 bases in the middle. This CDR3 comprises 14 residues. The CDR3 spells CASSASLLNEKLFF. The CDR3 DNA reads TGTGCCAGTAGTGCCAGTCTCCTCAATGAAAAACTGTTTTTT.

This clone has only one observation. The chain couples TRBV5-1 to TRBJ2-5; possibly TRBD1 for D (5 bases). The CDR3 consists of 14 residues. The germline V gene has CDR1 SGHRS and CDR2 YFSETQ. The V and J ends lost 9 bases and 1 base respectively, with 16 bases between them. CDR3 DNA: TGCGCCACAACTTCAGGGCAGACCCAAGAGACCCAGTACTTC. This codes for CATTSGQTQETQYF.